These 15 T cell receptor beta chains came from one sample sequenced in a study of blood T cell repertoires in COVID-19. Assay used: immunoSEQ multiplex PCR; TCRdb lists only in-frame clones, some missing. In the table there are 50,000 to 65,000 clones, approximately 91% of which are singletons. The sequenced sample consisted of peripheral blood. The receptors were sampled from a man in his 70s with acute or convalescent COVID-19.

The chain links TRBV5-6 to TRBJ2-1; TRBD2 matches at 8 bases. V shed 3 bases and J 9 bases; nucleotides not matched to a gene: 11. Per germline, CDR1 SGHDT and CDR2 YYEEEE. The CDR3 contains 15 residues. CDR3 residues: CASSYGTSYSVEQFF. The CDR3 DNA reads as TGTGCCAGCAGCTACGGGACTAGTTATTCCGTTGAGCAGTTCTTC.

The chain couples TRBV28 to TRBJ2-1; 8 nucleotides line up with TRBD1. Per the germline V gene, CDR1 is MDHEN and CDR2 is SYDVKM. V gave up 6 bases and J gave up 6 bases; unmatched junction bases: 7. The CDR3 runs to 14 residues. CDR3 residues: CASRPGQGGNEQFF. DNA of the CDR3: TGTGCCAGCAGACCCGGACAGGGAGGCAATGAGCAGTTCTTC.

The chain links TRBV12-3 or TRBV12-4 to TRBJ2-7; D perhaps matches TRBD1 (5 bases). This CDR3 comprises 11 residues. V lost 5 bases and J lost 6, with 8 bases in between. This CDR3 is CASSRRGEQYF. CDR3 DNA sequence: TGTGCCAGCAGTCGTAGGGGCGAGCAGTACTTC.

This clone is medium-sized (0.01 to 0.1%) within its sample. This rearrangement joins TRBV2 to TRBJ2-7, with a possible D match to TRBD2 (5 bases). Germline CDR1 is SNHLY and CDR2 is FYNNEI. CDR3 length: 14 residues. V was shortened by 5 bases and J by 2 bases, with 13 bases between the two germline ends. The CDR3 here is CASSYWTGTYEQYF. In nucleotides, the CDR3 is TGTGCCAGCAGTTATTGGACGGGAACCTACGAGCAGTACTTC.

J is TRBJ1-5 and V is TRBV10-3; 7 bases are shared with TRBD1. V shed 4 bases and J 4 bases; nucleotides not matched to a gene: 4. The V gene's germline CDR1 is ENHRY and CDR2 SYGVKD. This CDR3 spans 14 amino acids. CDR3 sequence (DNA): TGTGCCATCAGTGGATCAGGGGGAAATCAGCCCCAGCATTTT. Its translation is CAISGSGGNQPQHF.

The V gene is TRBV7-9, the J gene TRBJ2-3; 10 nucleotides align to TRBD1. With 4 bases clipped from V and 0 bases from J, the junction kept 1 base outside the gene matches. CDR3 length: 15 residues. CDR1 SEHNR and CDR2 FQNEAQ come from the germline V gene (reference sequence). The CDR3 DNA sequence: TGTGCCAGCAGCTCGGGACAGGGGAGCACAGATACGCAGTATTTT. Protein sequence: CASSSGQGSTDTQYF.

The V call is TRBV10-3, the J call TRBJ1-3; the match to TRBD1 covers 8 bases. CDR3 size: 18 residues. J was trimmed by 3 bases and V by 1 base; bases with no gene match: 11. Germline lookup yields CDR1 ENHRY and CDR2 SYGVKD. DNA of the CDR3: TGTGCCATCAGTGAGTTCTACTCCGGGACAGGAGATGGAAACACCATATATTTT. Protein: CAISEFYSGTGDGNTIYF.

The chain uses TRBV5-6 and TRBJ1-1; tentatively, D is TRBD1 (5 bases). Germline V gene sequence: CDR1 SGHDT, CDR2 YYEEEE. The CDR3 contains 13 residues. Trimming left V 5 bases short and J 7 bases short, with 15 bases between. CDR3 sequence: CASRYQGTGEAFF. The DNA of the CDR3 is TGTGCCAGCAGATACCAGGGAACGGGTGAAGCTTTCTTT.

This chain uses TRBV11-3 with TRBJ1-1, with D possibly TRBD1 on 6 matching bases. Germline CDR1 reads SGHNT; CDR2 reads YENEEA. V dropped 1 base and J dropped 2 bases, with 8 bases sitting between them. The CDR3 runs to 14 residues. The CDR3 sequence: CASSLGGGNTEAFF. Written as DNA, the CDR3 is TGTGCCAGCAGCTTAGGAGGGGGAAACACTGAAGCTTTCTTT.

The CDR3 region has the DNA TGTGCCACCAGCAGAGGTATAGAATTCAGGTCTCCTCCAGCTAACTATGGCTACACCTTC. Its translation: CATSRGIEFRSPPANYGYTF. The rearrangement joins TRBV15 to TRBJ1-2; D is unclear. The CDR3 extends over 20 amino acids. From germline, CDR1 is LNHNV and CDR2 YYDKDF (reference sequence). With 1 base removed from V and 0 bases from J, the gap between germline ends came to 24 bases.

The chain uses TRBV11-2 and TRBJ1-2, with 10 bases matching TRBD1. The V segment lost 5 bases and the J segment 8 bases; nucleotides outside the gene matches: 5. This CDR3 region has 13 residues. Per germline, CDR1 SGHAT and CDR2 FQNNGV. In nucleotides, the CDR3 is TGTGCCAGCAGCCCCGACAGGGGGCTGGGCTACACCTTC. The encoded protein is CASSPDRGLGYTF.

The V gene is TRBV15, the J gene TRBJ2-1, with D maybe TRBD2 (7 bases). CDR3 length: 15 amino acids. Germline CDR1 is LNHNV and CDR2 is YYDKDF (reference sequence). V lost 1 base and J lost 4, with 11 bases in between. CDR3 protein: CATSRAAGAYNEQFF. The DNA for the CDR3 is TGTGCCACCAGCAGAGCGGCGGGGGCTTACAATGAGCAGTTCTTC.

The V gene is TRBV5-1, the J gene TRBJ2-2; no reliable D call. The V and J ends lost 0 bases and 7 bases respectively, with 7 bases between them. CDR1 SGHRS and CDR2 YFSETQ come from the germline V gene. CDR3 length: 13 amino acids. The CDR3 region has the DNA TGCGCCAGCAGCTTGGTACTTAACGGGGAGCTGTTTTTT. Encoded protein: CASSLVLNGELFF. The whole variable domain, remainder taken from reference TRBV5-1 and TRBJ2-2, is KAGVTQTPRYLIKTRGQQVTLSCSPISGHRSVSWYQQTPGQGLQFLFEYFSETQRNKGNFPGRFSGRQFSNSRSEMNVSTLELGDSALYLCASSLVLNGELFFGEGSRLTVL.

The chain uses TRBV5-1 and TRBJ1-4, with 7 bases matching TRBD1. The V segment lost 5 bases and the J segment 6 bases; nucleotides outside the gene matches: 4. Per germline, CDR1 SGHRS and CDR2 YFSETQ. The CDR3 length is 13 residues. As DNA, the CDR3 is TGCGCCAGCAGAGGACAGGCCGATGAAAAACTGTTTTTT. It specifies CASRGQADEKLFF.

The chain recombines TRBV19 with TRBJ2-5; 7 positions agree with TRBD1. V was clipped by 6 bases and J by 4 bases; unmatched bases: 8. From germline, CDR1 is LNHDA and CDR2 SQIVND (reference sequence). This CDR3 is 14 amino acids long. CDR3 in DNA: TGTGCCAGTAGGCCCCACAACAGGGGAGAGACCCAGTACTTC. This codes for CASRPHNRGETQYF.